This entry features one T cell receptor (beta chain) sequence. This sample stems from a study of blood T cell repertoires in COVID-19. The protocol was immunoSEQ multiplex PCR, while the TCRdb copy is restricted to in-frame clones and leaves out a portion. Among tens of thousands of clones listed, around 67% were seen once. The CDR3 is made up of 18 amino acids. The V and J ends lost 6 bases and 2 bases, in that order; junction bases with no gene match: 15. CDR1 and CDR2 from the germline V gene are LGHDT and YNNKEL (reference sequence). The sequenced sample consisted of peripheral blood. This TCR was recovered from a man in his 60s with acute or convalescent COVID-19. The rearrangement links TRBV3-1 (or the pseudogene TRBV3-2) to TRBJ2-3; TRBD2 agrees at 9 bases. CDR3 in amino acids: CASSPLWGSGGNTDTQYF. CDR3 nucleotides: TGTGCCAGCAGTCCTCTCTGGGGAAGCGGGGGGAACACAGATACGCAGTATTTT.